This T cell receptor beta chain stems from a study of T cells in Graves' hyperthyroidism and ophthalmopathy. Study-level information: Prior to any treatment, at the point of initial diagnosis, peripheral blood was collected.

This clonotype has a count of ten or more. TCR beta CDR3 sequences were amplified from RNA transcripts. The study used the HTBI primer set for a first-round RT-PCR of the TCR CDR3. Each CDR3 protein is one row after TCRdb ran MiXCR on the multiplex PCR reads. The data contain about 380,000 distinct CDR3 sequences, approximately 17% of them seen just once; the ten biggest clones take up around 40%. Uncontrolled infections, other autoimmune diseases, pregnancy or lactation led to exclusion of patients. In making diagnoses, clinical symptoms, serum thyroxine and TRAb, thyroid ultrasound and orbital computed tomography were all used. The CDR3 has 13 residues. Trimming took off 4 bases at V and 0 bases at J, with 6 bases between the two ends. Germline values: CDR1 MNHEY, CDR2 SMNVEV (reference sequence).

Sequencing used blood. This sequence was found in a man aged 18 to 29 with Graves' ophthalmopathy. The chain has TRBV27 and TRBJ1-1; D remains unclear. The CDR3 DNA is TGTGCCAGCAGTTGGGATATGAACACTGAAGCTTTCTTT. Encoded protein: CASSWDMNTEAFF.